These 23 T cell receptor beta chains were sequenced from one sample in a study of shared clonotypes between healthy human individuals. Clones were read by immunoSEQ multiplex PCR, and TCRdb kept only the in-frame ones, dropping some. Here the sample spans roughly 1,500,000 clones, 95% to 99% being singletons. Sequencing was done on a sample of naive CD4+ T cells sorted from blood. Subset specified: CD45RA+ positively selected. The receptors were gathered from a man aged 25 to 40 in good health.

V and J are TRBV19 and TRBJ1-1; D is perhaps TRBD1 (5 bases). Germline CDR1 LNHDA, CDR2 SQIVND (reference sequence). Deletions cut 7 bases from V and 4 bases from J, with 25 bases between. This CDR3 region has 17 residues. The CDR3 loop is CASTKRGLSWGGTEAFF. The CDR3 region has the DNA TGTGCCAGTACCAAGAGGGGTCTCAGTTGGGGGGGCACTGAAGCTTTCTTT.

This clone showed up just once. This chain connects TRBV7-3 to TRBJ1-2; 8 nucleotides agree with TRBD1. CDR3 length: 15 amino acids. Per germline, CDR1 SGHTA and CDR2 FQGTGA. J was trimmed by 5 bases and V by 5 bases; bases with no gene match: 10. CDR3 residues: CASSISAGGHYGYTF. The CDR3 DNA sequence: TGTGCCAGCAGCATTTCCGCAGGGGGCCATTATGGCTACACCTTC. The variable domain in full, completed from reference TRBV7-3 and TRBJ1-2, reads GAGVSQTPSNKVTEKGKYVELRCDPISGHTALYWYRQSLGQGPEFLIYFQGTGAADDSGLPNDRFFAVRPEGSVSTLKIQRTERGDSAVYLCASSISAGGHYGYTFGSGTRLTVV.

To note about this clone: The junction departs from germline at one end; a sequencing error may be responsible. The chain carries TRBV7-2 and TRBJ1-3, with unresolved D. Germline CDR1 and CDR2: SGHTA and FQGNSA. The CDR3 loop spans 13 amino acids. The CDR3 region has the DNA TGTGCCACCAGCTTACGTTCCGGAAACACCATATATTTT. It yields the protein CATSLRSGNTIYF.

The chain uses TRBV11-2 and TRBJ1-5; D unresolved. Germline loops: CDR1 SGHAT, CDR2 FQNNGV. The germline V and J ends were trimmed by 3 bases and 0 bases, with 9 bases remaining between them. CDR3 length: 15 amino acids. The CDR3 nucleotides are TGTGCCAGCAGCTTGAGAGGCTATAGCAATCAGCCCCAGCATTTT. Translating it yields CASSLRGYSNQPQHF. The complete variable domain, with remaining parts taken from reference TRBV11-2 and TRBJ1-5, reads EAGVAQSPRYKIIEKRQSVAFWCNPISGHATLYWYQQILGQGPKLLIQFQNNGVVDDSQLPKDRFSAERLKGVDSTLKIQPAKLEDSAVYLCASSLRGYSNQPQHFGDGTRLSIL.

The chain is built from TRBV4-2 and TRBJ2-7, with D possibly being TRBD2 (6 bases). Trimming took 0 bases from V and 9 from J, leaving 21 bases between them. The CDR3 is made up of 16 amino acids. Germline lookup yields CDR1 LGHNA and CDR2 YNFKEQ. Here the CDR3 DNA reads TGTGCCAGCAGCCAAGATCCGACCAGCTTCCTGGGGGGGCAGTACTTC. As protein: CASSQDPTSFLGGQYF.

The chain combines TRBV4-3 with TRBJ2-7; TRBD2 is a possible D gene (5 bases). The V end was cut by 4 bases, the J end by 6 bases, with 13 bases between. Germline V lookup: CDR1 LGHNA, CDR2 YSLEER. The CDR3 is 13 residues long. The CDR3 DNA follows: TGCGCCAGCAGCCCGAGGAGCGGATCCGAGCAGTACTTC. Protein: CASSPRSGSEQYF.

The V and J genes are TRBV5-4 and TRBJ2-3; 10 nucleotides agree with TRBD2. Germline lookup yields CDR1 SGHNT and CDR2 YYREEE (reference sequence). Trimming at V came to 3 bases and at J to 1 base, leaving 2 bases not matched to a gene. CDR3 length: 15 residues. This CDR3 is CASSSSGSGTDTQYF. The CDR3 region has the DNA TGTGCCAGCAGCTCTAGCGGGAGTGGCACAGATACGCAGTATTTT.

The chain employs TRBV11-1 and TRBJ1-1; D gene ambiguous. V lost 2 bases and J lost 4, with 8 bases in between. CDR3 length: 13 amino acids. CDR1 and CDR2 from the germline V gene are SGHAT and FQDESV (reference sequence). The CDR3 loop is CASSLRSSTEAFF. CDR3 bases: TGTGCCAGCAGCTTAAGGTCAAGCACTGAAGCTTTCTTT.

The rearrangement uses TRBV7-8 and TRBJ2-7, with D uncertain. Germline loops: CDR1 SGHVS, CDR2 FQNEAQ. There are 12 residues in the CDR3. Trimming took 0 bases from V and 4 from J, leaving 4 bases between them. Here the CDR3 reads CASSLARYEQYF. DNA of the CDR3: TGTGCCAGCAGCTTAGCGCGATACGAGCAGTACTTC. Full variable domain (outside the CDR3, taken from reference TRBV7-8 and TRBJ2-7): GAGVSQSPRYKVAKRGQDVALRCDPISGHVSLFWYQQALGQGPEFLTYFQNEAQLDKSGLPSDRFFAERPEGSVSTLKIQRTQQEDSAVYLCASSLARYEQYFGPGTRLTVT.

This clone was seen once. This rearrangement joins TRBV5-1 to TRBJ2-2; D unresolved. The CDR3 loop spans 14 amino acids. V lost 6 bases and J 1 base, leaving 10 bases between the germline ends. Germline V gene data show CDR1 as SGHRS and CDR2 as YFSETQ. The CDR3: CASTAAMNTGELFF. CDR3 DNA: TGCGCCAGCACGGCCGCCATGAACACCGGGGAGCTGTTTTTT.

This chain links TRBV5-1 with TRBJ2-1; D remains unclear. The CDR3 covers 15 residues. The V and J ends lost 0 bases and 8 bases respectively, with 15 bases between them. Germline loops: CDR1 SGHRS, CDR2 YFSETQ. CDR3 sequence: CASSLEVGGSDEQFF. For the CDR3, the DNA is TGCGCCAGCAGCTTGGAAGTGGGCGGCTCGGATGAGCAGTTCTTC.

This chain uses TRBV7-8 with TRBJ1-1; the D gene is possibly TRBD1 (5 bases). Germline lookup yields CDR1 SGHVS and CDR2 FQNEAQ. The CDR3 extends over 14 amino acids. Trimming pared 3 bases from V and 1 base from J, leaving 9 bases between. This CDR3 is CASSFPGTNTEAFF. The CDR3 coding sequence is TGTGCCAGCAGCTTCCCGGGGACGAACACTGAAGCTTTCTTT.

The chain links TRBV9 to TRBJ2-5, with D tentatively TRBD2 (5 bases). Germline CDR1 SGDLS, CDR2 YYNGEE. The CDR3 is 15 residues long. V lost 4 bases and J 2 bases, leaving 15 bases between the germline ends. Here the CDR3 DNA reads TGTGCCAGCAGCAGAGAGTCCGGGGATCAAGAGACCCAGTACTTC. It encodes CASSRESGDQETQYF. Combining the CDR3 with reference TRBV9 and TRBJ2-5 gives the whole variable domain DSGVTQTPKHLITATGQRVTLRCSPRSGDLSVYWYQQSLDQGLQFLIQYYNGEERAKGNILERFSAQQFPDLHSELNLSSLELGDSALYFCASSRESGDQETQYFGPGTRLLVL.

The V gene is TRBV5-4, the J gene TRBJ2-6; D is undetermined. Germline values: CDR1 SGHNT, CDR2 YYREEE (reference sequence). The CDR3 runs to 15 residues. Trimming left V 4 bases short and J 9 bases short, with 17 bases between. The DNA of the CDR3 is TGTGCCAGCAGCATGACCCAGACTGGTGGCAACGTCCTGACTTTC. This translates into CASSMTQTGGNVLTF.

The rearrangement joins TRBV7-2 to TRBJ2-5; the D gene is possibly TRBD1 (5 bases). The CDR3 spans 14 residues. The germline gives CDR1 SGHTA, CDR2 FQGNSA. Trimming stripped 1 base from V and 3 bases from J, with 9 bases between. The CDR3 region is CASSLGRAEETQYF. CDR3 DNA sequence: TGTGCCAGCAGCTTAGGCAGGGCCGAAGAGACCCAGTACTTC.

The chain links TRBV5-1 to TRBJ2-5; 7 nucleotides line up with TRBD2. Germline values: CDR1 SGHRS, CDR2 YFSETQ. The J segment lost 3 bases and the V segment lost 2 bases, leaving 4 bases of the junction unmatched. The CDR3 runs to 14 residues. The CDR3 bases are TGCGCCAGCAGCTTCGTCACTAGCGAAGAGACCCAGTACTTC. Translated, it gives CASSFVTSEETQYF.

This chain uses TRBV6-6 with TRBJ1-5; maybe TRBD1 (5 bases). The V end was cut by 6 bases, the J end by 7 bases, with 10 bases between. The CDR3 totals 12 residues. Germline V CDR1 and CDR2: MNHNY, SVGAGI (reference sequence). This CDR3 is CASRERGQPQHF. The CDR3 DNA reads as TGTGCCAGCAGGGAGAGGGGCCAGCCCCAGCATTTT.

This CDR3 reads CATSSLGTGSDYEQYF. In nucleotides, the CDR3 is TGTGCCACCAGCAGCTTAGGGACAGGATCAGACTACGAGCAGTACTTC. The rearrangement joins TRBV15 to TRBJ2-7, with 8 bases matching TRBD1. Per germline, CDR1 LNHNV and CDR2 YYDKDF (reference sequence). This CDR3 has 16 residues. V lost 3 bases to trimming and J lost 3 bases; unmatched junction nucleotides: 10.

This clone was detected only once. V gene TRBV28 combines with J gene TRBJ2-7; 8 bases are shared with TRBD2. There are 15 residues in the CDR3. In germline, CDR1 is MDHEN, CDR2 SYDVKM. J was trimmed by 3 bases and V by 5 bases; bases with no gene match: 9. CDR3 in DNA: TGTGCCAGCAGTGCCCCCTTAGCGGGGCGCTACGAGCAGTACTTC. Translation gives CASSAPLAGRYEQYF.

The chain uses TRBV5-8 and TRBJ2-5; TRBD2 is a possible D gene (7 bases). Deletions cut 4 bases from V and 4 bases from J, with 14 bases between. The V gene's germline CDR1 is SGHTS and CDR2 YDEGEE. The CDR3 consists of 14 residues. The CDR3 spells CASSLGGARETQYF. The CDR3 DNA reads TGTGCCAGCAGCCTGGGGGGGGCGAGAGAGACCCAGTACTTC.

The genes are TRBV5-4 and TRBJ2-7; 11 positions agree with TRBD2. Germline trimming cut 6 bases from V and 2 bases from J; bases unmatched to any gene: 10. Germline V lookup: CDR1 SGHNT, CDR2 YYREEE (reference sequence). CDR3 length: 16 amino acids. The CDR3 nucleotides read TGTGCCAGCACACTAGCGGGAGTATCAAACCCCTACGAGCAGTACTTC. Its translation: CASTLAGVSNPYEQYF.

With respect to this clone: Other DNA sequences in this sample translate to the same CDR3. The gene calls are TRBV5-1 and TRBJ2-1; 13 nucleotides match TRBD2. The germline CDR1 and CDR2 sequences are SGHRS and YFSETQ. The CDR3 is made up of 14 amino acids. With 7 bases clipped from V and 5 bases from J, the junction kept 3 bases outside the gene matches. CDR3 in amino acids: CASRGTSGNNEQFF. For the CDR3, the DNA is TGCGCCAGCCGTGGGACTAGCGGGAACAATGAGCAGTTCTTC.

This rearrangement joins TRBV18 to TRBJ2-7; no definite D call. CDR3 length: 14 residues. The germline V gene has CDR1 KGHSH and CDR2 LQKENI. V gave up 6 bases and J gave up 2 bases, with 14 bases separating them. CDR3 amino acids: CASSATEPPYEQYF. The CDR3 region has the DNA TGTGCCAGCTCGGCCACGGAGCCTCCCTACGAGCAGTACTTC. Using reference TRBV18 and TRBJ2-7 for the parts outside the CDR3, the full variable domain is NAGVMQNPRHLVRRRGQEARLRCSPMKGHSHVYWYRQLPEEGLKFMVYLQKENIIDESGMPKERFSAEFPKEGPSILRIQQVVRGDSAAYFCASSATEPPYEQYFGPGTRLTVT.